This TCR beta chain comes out of a study of identical twins. General study points: The abundant beta clonotypes from cord blood had fewer insertions, and memory repertoires had none of this. Shared out-of-frame alpha sequences (those common to twins) showed excess low generation probability. Surplus twin overlap in beta out-of-frame sequences was less pronounced.

In TCRdb, the 5' RACE reads were re-called with MiXCR into one record per CDR3 protein. The sample holds hundreds of thousands of distinct CDR3 sequences, roughly 12% seen once. This clonotype was found a few times. Its specificity is unknown. The sample also formed part of further work on yellow fever vaccine responses in identical twins.

The sample consisted of PBMCs. The TCR was taken from a woman between 18 and 30 years old in good health.

CDR3 DNA sequence: TGTGCCAGCAGCTTAAGGCCGCTAGCGGGAGTAAAATCCTACAATGAGCAGTTCTTC. Protein product: CASSLRPLAGVKSYNEQFF. V is TRBV11-2 and J is TRBJ2-1; 10 bases are shared with TRBD2. The CDR3 extends over 19 amino acids. V trimming: 2 bases; J trimming: 1 base; junction bases outside the gene matches: 11. CDR1 is SGHAT, CDR2 FQNNGV, per germline.